Below are 14 T cell receptor beta chains sequenced from a single sample in a study of blood T cell repertoires in COVID-19. Assay used: immunoSEQ multiplex PCR; TCRdb lists only in-frame clones, some missing. The sample lists about 92,000 clones; 75% to 90% were seen once. The sample comprised peripheral blood. The receptors shown here come from an elderly woman with active or convalescent COVID-19.

The genes are TRBV9 and TRBJ2-2, with TRBD2 matching 7 bases. The CDR3 extends over 15 amino acids. V gave up 4 bases and J gave up 1 base; unmatched junction bases: 4. Germline V gene data show CDR1 as SGDLS and CDR2 as YYNGEE. In DNA form, the CDR3 reads TGTGCCAGCAGCACCGGGGGGAGGAACACCGGGGAGCTGTTTTTT. This codes for CASSTGGRNTGELFF.

This chain uses TRBV3-1 (or the pseudogene TRBV3-2) with TRBJ2-3; 10 positions agree with TRBD2. The CDR3 sequence is 19 residues long. Germline-derived CDR1 and CDR2 are LGHDT and YNNKEL (reference sequence). V trimming: 8 bases; J trimming: 0 bases; junction bases outside the gene matches: 17. The CDR3 region is CASSQKRLAGAPSTDTQYF. In DNA form, the CDR3 reads TGTGCCAGCTCTCAGAAGAGACTAGCGGGTGCACCTAGCACAGATACGCAGTATTTT.

This rearrangement joins TRBV3-1 (or the pseudogene TRBV3-2) to TRBJ2-2; 7 bases align to TRBD2. The CDR3 runs 15 residues. Germline CDR1 reads LGHDT; CDR2 reads YNNKEL (reference sequence). Trimming removed 3 bases from V and 1 base from J; junction bases left unmatched: 2. The DNA of the CDR3 is TGTGCCAGCAGCCACTCTAGCGGGAACACCGGGGAGCTGTTTTTT. Its protein product is CASSHSSGNTGELFF.

The V call is TRBV24-1, the J call TRBJ1-4, with TRBD1 matching 7 bases. The V and J ends lost 2 bases and 4 bases, in that order; junction bases with no gene match: 3. Germline V gene data show CDR1 as KGHDR and CDR2 as SFDVKD. The CDR3 is 15 amino acids. The CDR3 sequence: CATSDSGGSNEKLFF. In DNA, the CDR3 is TGTGCCACCAGTGATTCAGGGGGAAGTAATGAAAAACTGTTTTTT.

This clone was observed once. V and J are TRBV6-5 and TRBJ1-5, with D perhaps matching TRBD1 (5 bases). The V gene's germline CDR1 is MNHEY and CDR2 SVGAGI. The CDR3 totals 13 residues. V dropped 7 bases and J dropped 1 base, with 8 bases sitting between them. The CDR3 coding sequence is TGTGCCAGCAATCAGGGAAGCAATCAGCCCCAGCATTTT. Residues: CASNQGSNQPQHF.

This chain uses TRBV12-3 or TRBV12-4 with TRBJ2-2, with D uncertain. The germline V and J ends were trimmed by 3 bases and 7 bases, with 3 bases remaining between them. The length of the CDR3 is 11 residues. For the CDR3, the DNA is TGTGCCAGCAGTTTTTACGGGGAGCTGTTTTTT. It translates to CASSFYGELFF.

This clone was counted only a few times. The V and J genes are TRBV24-1 and TRBJ2-2; possibly TRBD2 for D (6 bases). Germline assignment: CDR1 KGHDR and CDR2 SFDVKD. This CDR3 comprises 14 residues. The ends were cut back, 6 bases at V and 0 bases at J, with 7 bases in the middle. The DNA for the CDR3 is TGTGCCACCAGTCGGGGGACGAACACCGGGGAGCTGTTTTTT. Its translation: CATSRGTNTGELFF.

This clone was observed once. The rearrangement uses TRBV15 and TRBJ2-6, with D tentatively TRBD1 (6 bases). The CDR3 runs 15 residues. Germline values: CDR1 LNHNV, CDR2 YYDKDF (reference sequence). V lost 2 bases, J lost 8 bases, and 13 bases lay in between. Here the CDR3 DNA reads TGTGCCACCAGCAGAACTTACAGGGATACCAACGTCCTGACTTTC. Translation: CATSRTYRDTNVLTF.

The chain is built from TRBV5-6 and TRBJ1-6, with D maybe TRBD1 (5 bases). Trimming took off 4 bases at V and 8 bases at J, with 16 bases between the two ends. Germline CDR1 and CDR2: SGHDT and YYEEEE. The CDR3 is 15 residues long. This chain's CDR3 is CASSGMGGRDSPLHF. The DNA for the CDR3 is TGTGCCAGCAGCGGGATGGGGGGAAGGGATTCACCCCTCCACTTT.

This clone showed up just a few times. The rearrangement links TRBV27 to TRBJ2-6; 9 positions agree with TRBD1. V was pared by 2 bases and J by 4 bases, with 9 bases of the junction left unmatched. The CDR3 contains 18 residues. CDR1 and CDR2 from the germline V gene are MNHEY and SMNVEV (reference sequence). CDR3 sequence: CASSLRQGVGWGANVLTF. Here the CDR3 DNA reads TGTGCCAGCAGTTTAAGACAGGGGGTGGGTTGGGGGGCCAACGTCCTGACTTTC.

The chain has TRBV28 and TRBJ1-4; TRBD1 might be the D (6 bases). CDR3 size: 17 residues. Germline CDR1 and CDR2: MDHEN and SYDVKM. V was pared by 6 bases and J by 3 bases, with 20 bases between. DNA of the CDR3: TGTGCCAGCAGGGATCCAGGGGATTGGACAGCTAATGAAAAACTGTTTTTT. Translated: CASRDPGDWTANEKLFF.

This clone has more than one count but fewer than ten. The rearrangement joins TRBV7-9 to TRBJ2-2; 10 bases are shared with TRBD1. Germline loops: CDR1 SEHNR, CDR2 FQNEAQ (reference sequence). This CDR3 is 18 amino acids long. J gave up 7 bases and V 6 bases, and 17 bases lay outside the gene matches. For the CDR3, the DNA is TGTGCCAGCAGGCGAAGACAGGGGGCCCCATTCTCGGGCGGGGAGCTGTTTTTT. This encodes CASRRRQGAPFSGGELFF.

The J gene is TRBJ1-3, the V gene TRBV9, with D possibly TRBD1 on 5 matching bases. Germline CDR1 is SGDLS and CDR2 is YYNGEE. Between the trimmed V and J ends, which lost 0 bases and 4 bases, there was a span of 8 bases. CDR3 length equals 14 residues. The CDR3 here is CASSVGQGGNTIYF. The CDR3 nucleotides are TGTGCCAGCAGCGTAGGGCAGGGCGGAAACACCATATATTTT.

The CDR3 spells CAISESPEVYEQYF. The CDR3 nucleotides are TGTGCCATCAGTGAATCTCCCGAGGTCTACGAGCAGTACTTC. The chain is built from TRBV10-3 and TRBJ2-7; D ambiguous. V was trimmed by 3 bases and J by 3 bases, leaving 12 bases between them. This CDR3 has 14 amino acids. Per germline, CDR1 ENHRY and CDR2 SYGVKD.